A selection of T cell receptor beta chains follows, all from one sample in a study of shared clonotypes between healthy human individuals. Repertoires were generated with immunoSEQ multiplex PCR, while TCRdb's copy carries only in-frame clones and drops some. The sample records approximately 2.3 million clones, over 90% being singletons. The specimen sequenced was naive CD4+ T cells from PBMCs. Receptor source: a man between 18 and 29 years old in good health. Some clones in this sample may be carry-over from other donors' samples. Both conserved end residues are part of each CDR3. Each record gives: V gene, J gene, D gene, clone size, CDR3 protein, CDR3 DNA. D genes are given only for firm matches. A clone size is listed for some rows: how often the clone was seen (once, few, many), or a class if it is expanded.

V: TRBV5-1
J: TRBJ2-1
D: NA
size: NA
CDR3: CASRPDLSTQFF
DNA: TGCGCCAGCAGACCCGACCTATCCACTCAGTTCTTC

V: TRBV7-8
J: TRBJ2-7
D: NA
size: once
CDR3: CASSHLGRTTLTYEQYF
DNA: TGTGCCAGCAGCCACCTGGGGAGGACTACCCTTACCTACGAGCAGTACTTC

V: TRBV6-4
J: TRBJ2-2
D: TRBD2
size: NA
CDR3: CASSDRGLADTGELFF
DNA: TGTGCCAGCAGTGACAGGGGACTAGCGGACACCGGGGAGCTGTTTTTT

V: TRBV5-1
J: TRBJ2-5
D: NA
size: NA
CDR3: CASSLGTLQETQYF
DNA: TGCGCCAGCAGCCTGGGGACACTCCAAGAGACCCAGTACTTC

V: TRBV6-5
J: TRBJ1-2
D: TRBD1
size: NA
CDR3: CASSRDSYGYTF
DNA: TGTGCCAGCAGTCGGGACAGTTATGGCTACACCTTC

V: TRBV29-1
J: TRBJ1-1
D: NA
size: few
CDR3: CSVEGGGAEAFF
DNA: TGCAGCGTTGAGGGGGGAGGTGCTGAAGCTTTCTTT

V: TRBV20-1
J: TRBJ2-5
D: NA
size: NA
CDR3: CSAIEARGQYF
DNA: TGCAGTGCCATAGAGGCGAGGGGTCAGTACTTC

V: TRBV6-1
J: TRBJ2-7
D: TRBD1
size: NA
CDR3: CASRDRGGEQYF
DNA: TGTGCCAGCAGAGACAGGGGCGGGGAGCAGTACTTC

V: TRBV19
J: TRBJ1-1
D: NA
size: NA
CDR3: CASSQPALGTSNTEAFF
DNA: TGTGCCAGTAGTCAACCGGCCCTAGGGACATCGAACACTGAAGCTTTCTTT

V: TRBV6-4
J: TRBJ2-2
D: TRBD2
size: NA
CDR3: CASSSGLARGPGELFF
DNA: TGTGCCAGCAGTTCTGGACTAGCACGTGGTCCCGGGGAGCTGTTTTTT

V: TRBV7-2
J: TRBJ2-7
D: NA
size: NA
CDR3: CASKQGGTYEQYF
DNA: TGTGCCAGCAAGCAGGGCGGAACCTACGAGCAGTACTTC

V: TRBV5-1
J: TRBJ2-5
D: NA
size: NA
CDR3: CASSPPAGDGETQYF
DNA: TGCGCCAGCAGCCCCCCCGCCGGGGATGGGGAGACCCAGTACTTC

V: TRBV27
J: TRBJ1-2
D: TRBD1
size: NA
CDR3: CASSLSWDSVVADGYTF
DNA: TGTGCCAGCAGTTTAAGTTGGGACAGTGTTGTTGCCGATGGCTACACCTTC

V: TRBV18
J: TRBJ2-7
D: NA
size: NA
CDR3: CASSPPERSSYEQYF
DNA: TGTGCCAGCTCACCACCTGAGCGGAGCTCCTACGAGCAGTACTTC

V: TRBV5-4
J: TRBJ2-5
D: TRBD2
size: NA
CDR3: CASSETSGRVGETQYF
DNA: TGTGCCAGCAGCGAGACTAGCGGGAGAGTTGGAGAGACCCAGTACTTC

V: TRBV5-1
J: TRBJ2-5
D: TRBD1
size: NA
CDR3: CASSRPKEYRGQETQYF
DNA: TGCGCCAGCAGCCGCCCAAAAGAATACAGGGGCCAAGAGACCCAGTACTTC

V: TRBV25-1
J: TRBJ1-2
D: NA
size: NA
CDR3: CASSEQVAQSEGYTF
DNA: TGTGCCAGCAGTGAACAGGTTGCACAATCGGAGGGCTACACCTTC

V: TRBV28
J: TRBJ2-7
D: NA
size: NA
CDR3: CASSHRGRINYEQYF
DNA: TGTGCCAGCAGCCACCGCGGGCGGATCAACTACGAGCAGTACTTC

V: TRBV5-4
J: TRBJ2-5
D: NA
size: NA
CDR3: CASSRAGGQETQYF
DNA: TGTGCCAGCAGTCGTGCAGGGGGGCAAGAGACCCAGTACTTC

V: TRBV6-5
J: TRBJ2-7
D: NA
size: NA
CDR3: CASSKGTVAYEQYF
DNA: TGTGCCAGCAGTAAAGGGACGGTCGCCTACGAGCAGTACTTC

V: TRBV18
J: TRBJ2-5
D: TRBD1
size: NA
CDR3: CASSPDRGRGETQYF
DNA: TGTGCCAGCTCACCAGACAGGGGAAGGGGAGAGACCCAGTACTTC

V: TRBV9
J: TRBJ2-7
D: NA
size: NA
CDR3: CASSVAPESSYEQYF
DNA: TGTGCCAGCAGCGTAGCTCCAGAGAGCTCCTACGAGCAGTACTTC

V: TRBV2
J: TRBJ2-5
D: NA
size: NA
CDR3: CASSEALGTQETQYF
DNA: TGTGCCAGCAGTGAAGCGTTAGGGACCCAAGAGACCCAGTACTTC

V: TRBV7-3
J: TRBJ1-2
D: NA
size: NA
CDR3: CASSSPRQVNYGYTF
DNA: TGTGCCAGCAGCTCTCCTCGGCAGGTCAACTATGGCTACACCTTC

V: TRBV5-6
J: TRBJ1-1
D: NA
size: NA
CDR3: CASSVNRYQNTEAFF
DNA: TGTGCCAGCAGCGTCAACAGGTACCAGAACACTGAAGCTTTCTTT

V: TRBV30
J: TRBJ1-3
D: NA
size: NA
CDR3: CAWSRTASGNTIYF
DNA: TGTGCCTGGAGCCGCACAGCCTCTGGAAACACCATATATTTT

V: TRBV11-2
J: TRBJ2-3
D: TRBD2
size: NA
CDR3: CASSFNSGRVTDTQYF
DNA: TGTGCCAGCAGCTTCAATAGCGGGAGGGTGACAGATACGCAGTATTTT

V: TRBV6-1
J: TRBJ2-7
D: TRBD1
size: NA
CDR3: CASRQDRGSYEQYF
DNA: TGTGCCAGCAGACAAGACAGGGGAAGCTACGAGCAGTACTTC

V: TRBV7-2
J: TRBJ2-5
D: NA
size: NA
CDR3: CASSFNRGGETQYF
DNA: TGTGCCAGCAGCTTCAACAGGGGAGGAGAGACCCAGTACTTC

V: TRBV28
J: TRBJ2-7
D: NA
size: NA
CDR3: CASSFGQSYEQYF
DNA: TGTGCCAGCAGTTTCGGACAGTCCTACGAGCAGTACTTC

V: TRBV6-1
J: TRBJ2-5
D: NA
size: NA
CDR3: CARPVTDTTKETQYF
DNA: TGTGCCCGCCCCGTGACGGATACAACCAAAGAGACCCAGTACTTC

V: TRBV7-2
J: TRBJ2-5
D: NA
size: NA
CDR3: CASSLFQGLGQETQYF
DNA: TGTGCCAGCAGCTTATTTCAGGGCTTAGGGCAAGAGACCCAGTACTTC

V: TRBV1
J: TRBJ1-3
D: NA
size: NA
CDR3: CTRGGQAKSGNTIYF
DNA: TGCACCAGGGGGGGCCAGGCGAAGTCTGGAAACACCATATATTTT

V: TRBV18
J: TRBJ2-7
D: TRBD2
size: once
CDR3: CASSPGLPGAGGEQYF
DNA: TGTGCCAGCTCACCGGGCCTACCGGGGGCGGGGGGCGAGCAGTACTTC

V: TRBV28
J: TRBJ1-2
D: TRBD1
size: once
CDR3: CASSLRTGYLYGYTF
DNA: TGTGCCAGCAGTTTGAGGACAGGCTACCTCTATGGCTACACCTTC

V: TRBV4-3
J: TRBJ2-1
D: TRBD1
size: NA
CDR3: CASSPQGARNEQFF
DNA: TGCGCCAGCAGCCCACAGGGGGCGAGGAATGAGCAGTTCTTC

V: TRBV7-2
J: TRBJ2-1
D: TRBD2
size: NA
CDR3: CASSFGGYSVSYNEQFF
DNA: TGTGCCAGCAGCTTCGGGGGGTACTCCGTCTCCTACAATGAGCAGTTCTTC

V: TRBV6-5
J: TRBJ1-1
D: NA
size: few
CDR3: CASSYSEGFTEAFF
DNA: TGTGCCAGCAGTTACTCGGAGGGGTTCACTGAAGCTTTCTTT

V: TRBV19
J: TRBJ2-3
D: TRBD2
size: NA
CDR3: CASSIGGRTDTQYF
DNA: TGTGCCAGTAGTATTGGCGGGAGAACAGATACGCAGTATTTT

V: TRBV18
J: TRBJ1-2
D: TRBD1
size: NA
CDR3: CASSPSSGTGGHGYTF
DNA: TGTGCCAGCTCCCCCTCTTCCGGGACAGGGGGCCATGGCTACACCTTC

V: TRBV7-2
J: TRBJ1-1
D: TRBD1
size: NA
CDR3: CASSLGGTGVGGTEAFF
DNA: TGTGCCAGCAGCTTAGGGGGGACAGGGGTAGGTGGCACTGAAGCTTTCTTT

V: TRBV18
J: TRBJ1-5
D: TRBD1
size: once
CDR3: CASSPIGAGGYSNQPQHF
DNA: TGTGCCAGCTCACCAATTGGGGCAGGGGGATATAGCAATCAGCCCCAGCATTTT

V: TRBV30
J: TRBJ1-4
D: NA
size: NA
CDR3: CAWSLRARNEKLFF
DNA: TGTGCCTGGAGCCTGAGGGCCCGTAATGAAAAACTGTTTTTT

V: TRBV4-3
J: TRBJ2-1
D: TRBD2
size: NA
CDR3: CASSQASSGYSYNEQFF
DNA: TGCGCCAGCAGCCAAGCCTCTAGCGGATACTCCTACAATGAGCAGTTCTTC

V: TRBV5-1
J: TRBJ2-7
D: TRBD1
size: NA
CDR3: CASSLGTGVPYEQYF
DNA: TGCGCCAGCAGCTTGGGTACAGGGGTCCCCTACGAGCAGTACTTC

V: TRBV5-5
J: TRBJ2-7
D: TRBD1
size: NA
CDR3: CASSAGQGAYEQYF
DNA: TGTGCCAGCAGCGCGGGACAGGGAGCCTACGAGCAGTACTTC

V: TRBV5-1
J: TRBJ2-7
D: NA
size: NA
CDR3: CASSFGHPYEQYF
DNA: TGCGCCAGCAGCTTCGGACACCCATACGAGCAGTACTTC

V: TRBV6-1
J: TRBJ1-5
D: NA
size: NA
CDR3: CASSNLYGQPQHF
DNA: TGTGCCAGCAGTAACCTCTATGGGCAGCCCCAGCATTTT

V: TRBV5-8
J: TRBJ2-7
D: TRBD1
size: NA
CDR3: CASSWQGVPYEQYF
DNA: TGTGCCAGCAGCTGGCAGGGGGTCCCCTACGAGCAGTACTTC

V: TRBV6-6
J: TRBJ2-3
D: NA
size: once
CDR3: CASREGGLDTQYF
DNA: TGTGCCAGCAGGGAGGGAGGATTAGATACGCAGTATTTT

V: TRBV18
J: TRBJ1-1
D: NA
size: once
CDR3: CASSQASNTEAFF
DNA: TGTGCCAGCTCACAGGCTTCGAACACTGAAGCTTTCTTT

V: TRBV2
J: TRBJ2-7
D: NA
size: NA
CDR3: CASSGQVSYEQYF
DNA: TGTGCCAGCAGTGGCCAGGTATCCTACGAGCAGTACTTC

V: TRBV25-1
J: TRBJ1-2
D: TRBD1
size: NA
CDR3: CASNTGGRGYTF
DNA: TGTGCCAGCAACACAGGGGGCCGGGGCTACACCTTC